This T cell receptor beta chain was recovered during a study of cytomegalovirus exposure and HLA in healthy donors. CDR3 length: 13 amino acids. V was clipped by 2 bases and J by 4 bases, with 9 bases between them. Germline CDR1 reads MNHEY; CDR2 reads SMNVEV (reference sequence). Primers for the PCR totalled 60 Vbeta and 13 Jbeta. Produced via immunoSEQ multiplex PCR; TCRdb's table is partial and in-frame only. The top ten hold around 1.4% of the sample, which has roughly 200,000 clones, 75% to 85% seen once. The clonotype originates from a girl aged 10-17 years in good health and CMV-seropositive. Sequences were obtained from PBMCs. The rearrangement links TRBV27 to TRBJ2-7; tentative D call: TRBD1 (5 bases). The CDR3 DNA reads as TGTGCCAGCAGTTTAAGGGGTGGGTACGAGCAGTACTTC. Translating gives CASSLRGGYEQYF.